The present entry profiles one T cell receptor (beta chain) with its context. Profiled with immunoSEQ multiplex PCR; TCRdb holds only in-frame clones, not every one. This sample has 350,000 to 450,000 clones, with around nine tenths found just once. The CDR3 runs 16 residues. Trimming left V 0 bases short and J 8 bases short, with 17 bases between. Germline V gives CDR1 LGHDT, CDR2 YNNKEL (reference sequence). This sample is part of a study of blood T cell repertoires in COVID-19. Sample: peripheral blood. The chain links TRBV3-1 (or the pseudogene TRBV3-2) to TRBJ2-1, with D unclear. The TCR originated in a woman in her sixties or seventies with COVID-19, enrolled during active disease. CDR3 sequence reads: CASSQDPTLLRYEQFF. In DNA form, the CDR3 reads TGTGCCAGCAGCCAAGATCCGACACTCCTCCGCTATGAGCAGTTCTTC.